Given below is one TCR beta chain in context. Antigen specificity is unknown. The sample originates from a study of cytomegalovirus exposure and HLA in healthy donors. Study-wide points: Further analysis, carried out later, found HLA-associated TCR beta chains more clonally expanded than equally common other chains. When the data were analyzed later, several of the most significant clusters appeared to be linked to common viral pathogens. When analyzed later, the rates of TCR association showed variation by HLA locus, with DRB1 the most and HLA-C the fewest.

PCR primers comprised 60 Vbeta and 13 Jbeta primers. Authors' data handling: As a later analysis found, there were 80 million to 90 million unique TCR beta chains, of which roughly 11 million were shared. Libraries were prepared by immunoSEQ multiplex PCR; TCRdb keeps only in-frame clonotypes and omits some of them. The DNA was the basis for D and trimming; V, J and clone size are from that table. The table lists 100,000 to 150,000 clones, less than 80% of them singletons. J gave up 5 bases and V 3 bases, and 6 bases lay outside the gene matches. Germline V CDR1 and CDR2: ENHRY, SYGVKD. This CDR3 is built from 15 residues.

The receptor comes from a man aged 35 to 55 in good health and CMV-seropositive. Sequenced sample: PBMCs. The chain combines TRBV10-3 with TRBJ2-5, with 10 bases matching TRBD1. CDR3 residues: CAISEDRGQGETQYF. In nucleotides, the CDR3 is TGTGCCATCAGTGAAGACAGGGGGCAAGGCGAGACCCAGTACTTC.